The 27 T cell receptor beta chains below all came from one sample that was sequenced in a study of blood T cell repertoires in COVID-19. TCRdb's table, derived via immunoSEQ multiplex PCR, lists solely in-frame clones and lacks some. The table lists 200,000 to 250,000 clones, more than 70% of them singletons, with 18% in the top ten. The sequenced sample was peripheral blood. These receptors were taken from a man over 45 with COVID-19, enrolled during active disease.

The chain has TRBV24-1 and TRBJ2-1; possibly TRBD2 for D (6 bases). Per the germline V gene, CDR1 is KGHDR and CDR2 is SFDVKD. The CDR3 consists of 12 residues. V lost 5 bases and J 8 bases, leaving 9 bases between the germline ends. CDR3 residues: CATSGSGDEQFF. In nucleotides, the CDR3 is TGTGCCACCAGTGGTAGCGGCGATGAGCAGTTCTTC.

The chain uses TRBV19 and TRBJ2-5; 7 bases match TRBD1. Germline trimming cut 1 base from V and 5 bases from J; bases unmatched to any gene: 4. Germline assignment: CDR1 LNHDA and CDR2 SQIVND (reference sequence). The CDR3 length is 14 residues. CDR3 sequence reads: CASSIGYRGETQYF. The CDR3 DNA reads as TGTGCCAGTAGTATAGGTTACAGGGGTGAGACCCAGTACTTC.

The V gene is TRBV9, the J gene TRBJ1-5; D perhaps matches TRBD1 (5 bases). Germline V lookup: CDR1 SGDLS, CDR2 YYNGEE. With 3 bases removed from V and 4 bases from J, the gap between germline ends came to 11 bases. The CDR3 is 14 amino acids. CDR3 nucleotides: TGTGCCAGCAGCGCGACAGCTACAAATCAGCCCCAGCATTTT. Its protein product is CASSATATNQPQHF. The complete variable domain, with remaining parts taken from reference TRBV9 and TRBJ1-5, reads DSGVTQTPKHLITATGQRVTLRCSPRSGDLSVYWYQQSLDQGLQFLIQYYNGEERAKGNILERFSAQQFPDLHSELNLSSLELGDSALYFCASSATATNQPQHFGDGTRLSIL.

This sequence joins TRBV6-5 and TRBJ2-5, with 9 bases matching TRBD1. CDR1 is MNHEY, CDR2 SVGAGI, per germline. V trimming: 6 bases; J trimming: 4 bases; junction bases outside the gene matches: 6. The CDR3 has 14 amino acids. The CDR3 reads CASRKTGGVETQYF. The CDR3 coding sequence is TGTGCCAGCAGGAAAACAGGGGGCGTAGAGACCCAGTACTTC.

V and J are TRBV29-1 and TRBJ2-7; D possibly corresponds to TRBD1 (6 bases). The germline gives CDR1 SQVTM, CDR2 ANQGSEA. CDR3 length: 12 residues. V dropped 6 bases and J dropped 3 bases, with 12 bases sitting between them. CDR3 nucleotide sequence: TGCAGCGTCGGACAGACAGACTACGAGCAGTACTTC. It yields the protein CSVGQTDYEQYF.

V and J are TRBV7-9 and TRBJ1-6; D gene ambiguous. The CDR3 contains 16 residues. V dropped 0 bases and J dropped 4 bases, with 10 bases sitting between them. Germline-derived CDR1 and CDR2 are SEHNR and FQNEAQ (reference sequence). CDR3 loop: CASSLAPQDYNSPLHF. CDR3 DNA: TGTGCCAGCAGCTTAGCCCCCCAGGATTATAATTCACCCCTCCACTTT.

This clone was seen a handful of times. The genes are TRBV3-1 (or the pseudogene TRBV3-2) and TRBJ2-7, with D possibly TRBD2 on 6 matching bases. The CDR3 has 13 amino acids. Germline V gene data show CDR1 as LGHDT and CDR2 as YNNKEL (reference sequence). V was pared by 4 bases and J by 7 bases, with 14 bases between. CDR3 in DNA: TGTGCCAGCAGCCGTGGCAGGGCGGGGGAGCAGTACTTC. Translated: CASSRGRAGEQYF.

This rearrangement joins TRBV6-6 to TRBJ2-6; D call uncertain. Germline values: CDR1 MNHNY, CDR2 SVGAGI (reference sequence). Trimming took 6 bases from V and 0 from J, leaving 9 bases between them. The CDR3 loop spans 15 amino acids. CDR3 loop: CASRRTSSGANVLTF. The DNA for the CDR3 is TGTGCCAGCAGAAGAACAAGCTCTGGGGCCAACGTCCTGACTTTC.

This chain connects TRBV5-1 to TRBJ2-1; 7 bases agree with TRBD2. The CDR3 runs to 15 residues. The V gene's germline CDR1 is SGHRS and CDR2 YFSETQ. The junction had 8 bases not matched to a gene; V was cut back by 4 bases and J by 4 bases. The CDR3 loop is CASSARLADYNEQFF. The CDR3 DNA is TGCGCCAGCAGCGCACGGCTAGCGGATTACAATGAGCAGTTCTTC.

The gene calls are TRBV7-6 and TRBJ2-5; 11 bases are shared with TRBD2. CDR1 is SGHVS and CDR2 is FNYEAQ in the germline V gene. The CDR3 runs 16 residues. Trimming removed 3 bases from V and 4 bases from J; junction bases left unmatched: 7. The CDR3 DNA is TGTGCCAGCAGCTTTATTAGCGGGGGGGCCGGAGAGACCCAGTACTTC. Translation: CASSFISGGAGETQYF.

The gene calls are TRBV9 and TRBJ1-4; TRBD1 might be the D (5 bases). The V end was cut by 1 base, the J end by 8 bases, with 15 bases between. Germline V gene data show CDR1 as SGDLS and CDR2 as YYNGEE. The CDR3 extends over 15 amino acids. This CDR3 is CASSVNPQQAEKLFF. In DNA, the CDR3 is TGTGCCAGCAGCGTAAACCCCCAACAGGCGGAAAAACTGTTTTTT.

This clone was recorded only once. The rearrangement links TRBV10-3 to TRBJ2-7; 7 bases are shared with TRBD1. The CDR3 is made up of 13 amino acids. The V gene's germline CDR1 is ENHRY and CDR2 SYGVKD. V lost 5 bases to trimming and J lost 6 bases; unmatched junction nucleotides: 7. CDR3 loop: CAISTRQGGEQYF. Written as DNA, the CDR3 is TGTGCCATCAGTACAAGACAGGGTGGCGAGCAGTACTTC.

The chain combines TRBV28 with TRBJ2-3; perhaps TRBD1 as D (6 bases). Between the trimmed V and J ends, which lost 3 bases and 3 bases, there was a span of 16 bases. Germline assignment: CDR1 MDHEN and CDR2 SYDVKM. CDR3 length: 16 residues. The CDR3 loop reads CASSLGRQGTTDTQYF. The CDR3 DNA sequence: TGTGCCAGCAGTTTGGGGCGGCAGGGGACGACAGATACGCAGTATTTT. The complete variable domain, with remaining parts taken from reference TRBV28 and TRBJ2-3, reads DVKVTQSSRYLVKRTGEKVFLECVQDMDHENMFWYRQDPGLGLRLIYFSYDVKMKEKGDIPEGYSVSREKKERFSLILESASTNQTSMYLCASSLGRQGTTDTQYFGPGTRLTVL.

The CDR3 nucleotides read TGCGCCAGCAGCCTCGACGGGAATTCACCCCTCCACTTT. Amino acids: CASSLDGNSPLHF. The rearrangement links TRBV4-3 to TRBJ1-6; D uncertain. Per germline, CDR1 LGHNA and CDR2 YSLEER. Trimming took 4 bases from V and 7 from J, leaving 8 bases between them. This CDR3 is built from 13 residues.

This clone was seen just once. This chain connects TRBV29-1 to TRBJ2-1, with 11 positions matching TRBD2. The J segment lost 10 bases and the V segment lost 3 bases, leaving 8 bases of the junction unmatched. The CDR3 is made up of 14 amino acids. CDR1 and CDR2 from the germline V gene are SQVTM and ANQGSEA. CDR3 sequence (DNA): TGCAGCGTTGATCGTCTAGCGGGAGGAAGGGAGCAGTTCTTC. Protein: CSVDRLAGGREQFF.

This clone appeared a single time. This rearrangement joins TRBV18 to TRBJ2-7; D might be TRBD2 (6 bases). Germline CDR1 KGHSH, CDR2 LQKENI. V lost 0 bases and J 3 bases, leaving 12 bases between the germline ends. CDR3 size: 15 residues. DNA for the CDR3: TGTGCCAGCTCACCACCGGGGGGTTTCGACTACGAGCAGTACTTC. Translating it yields CASSPPGGFDYEQYF. Supplemented by reference TRBV18 and TRBJ2-7, the full variable domain reads NAGVMQNPRHLVRRRGQEARLRCSPMKGHSHVYWYRQLPEEGLKFMVYLQKENIIDESGMPKERFSAEFPKEGPSILRIQQVVRGDSAAYFCASSPPGGFDYEQYFGPGTRLTVT.

The chain carries TRBV7-9 and TRBJ2-7, with 9 bases fitting TRBD1. There are 13 residues in the CDR3. Germline V CDR1 and CDR2: SEHNR, FQNEAQ (reference sequence). The ends lost 1 base at V and 7 bases at J; junction bases unmatched: 2. CDR3 sequence (DNA): TGTGCCAGCAGCTTAGGGACAGGGGCGGAGCAGTACTTC. Translating it yields CASSLGTGAEQYF.

The chain links TRBV30 to TRBJ2-5, with D tentatively TRBD1 (6 bases). Germline CDR1 GTSNPN, CDR2 SVGIG (reference sequence). Trimming took 5 bases from V and 4 from J, leaving 14 bases between them. The CDR3 has 13 residues. The CDR3 DNA reads as TGTGCCTGGGTACAGGGTAATGGAGAGACCCAGTACTTC. Translated: CAWVQGNGETQYF.

The V call is TRBV7-2, the J call TRBJ2-7; D gene uncertain. The V end lost 5 bases, the J end lost 6 bases, and 14 bases lay between the germline ends. This CDR3 has 13 residues. Germline assignment: CDR1 SGHTA and CDR2 FQGNSA. CDR3 region: CASSHSARFEQYF. CDR3 nucleotide sequence: TGTGCCAGCAGCCACTCCGCGCGGTTCGAGCAGTACTTC. The whole variable domain, remainder taken from reference TRBV7-2 and TRBJ2-7, is GAGVSQSPSNKVTEKGKDVELRCDPISGHTALYWYRQSLGQGLEFLIYFQGNSAPDKSGLPSDRFSAERTGGSVSTLTIQRTQQEDSAVYLCASSHSARFEQYFGPGTRLTVT.

This chain links TRBV28 with TRBJ1-2; 8 bases agree with TRBD1. This CDR3 has 14 residues. Germline CDR1 and CDR2: MDHEN and SYDVKM. V shed 5 bases and J 3 bases; nucleotides not matched to a gene: 5. The CDR3 DNA reads TGTGCCAGCAGTAAAGACAGGGGAGACTATGGCTACACCTTC. It encodes CASSKDRGDYGYTF.

The chain joins TRBV30 to TRBJ1-5, with TRBD1 matching 7 bases. Germline CDR1 is GTSNPN and CDR2 is SVGIG (reference sequence). The CDR3 consists of 15 residues. The junction had 8 bases not matched to a gene; V was cut back by 2 bases and J by 4 bases. CDR3 bases: TGTGCCTGGAGTTACGTAGGGGGCGATAATCAGCCCCAGCATTTT. Amino acid sequence: CAWSYVGGDNQPQHF.

This clone was recorded a few times. The V call is TRBV5-1, the J call TRBJ1-2; D remains unclear. The CDR3 contains 13 residues. The germline gives CDR1 SGHRS, CDR2 YFSETQ. The V end lost 1 base, the J end lost 8 bases, and 12 bases lay between the germline ends. For the CDR3, the DNA is TGCGCCAGCAGCTTGCAAGAGGGTTACGGCTACACCTTC. This gives the protein CASSLQEGYGYTF.

The chain has TRBV19 and TRBJ1-5, with D possibly matching TRBD1 (5 bases). Germline V gene data show CDR1 as LNHDA and CDR2 as SQIVND (reference sequence). The V end lost 5 bases, the J end lost 5 bases, and 16 bases lay between the germline ends. The CDR3 contains 15 residues. DNA of the CDR3: TGTGCCAGTAGTTTCGGTGGGGGAGGGGATCAGCCCCAGCATTTT. Its protein is CASSFGGGGDQPQHF.

The V and J genes are TRBV7-9 and TRBJ2-5; 7 positions match TRBD2. This CDR3 has 15 residues. Germline lookup yields CDR1 SEHNR and CDR2 FQNEAQ (reference sequence). J lost 4 bases, V lost 1 base, and 6 bases had no gene match. The CDR3 bases are TGTGCCAGCAGCTTAGTTCTCGCGGGGGTAGAGACCCAGTACTTC. It codes for CASSLVLAGVETQYF.

The chain uses TRBV18 and TRBJ2-7; D unclear. Germline CDR1 and CDR2: KGHSH and LQKENI. The CDR3 extends over 14 amino acids. V dropped 0 bases and J dropped 4 bases, with 10 bases sitting between them. The CDR3 here is CASSPPPVSYEQYF. CDR3 nucleotides: TGTGCCAGCTCACCACCGCCAGTCAGTTACGAGCAGTACTTC.

This clone was detected a few times. The gene calls are TRBV7-9 and TRBJ2-1; D possibly corresponds to TRBD1 (6 bases). The CDR3 consists of 13 residues. Germline V gene sequence: CDR1 SEHNR, CDR2 FQNEAQ (reference sequence). V gave up 5 bases and J gave up 6 bases, with 11 bases separating them. CDR3 in DNA: TGTGCCAGCAGCCTCTCACAGGGCAATGAGCAGTTCTTC. This translates into CASSLSQGNEQFF.

V gene TRBV19 combines with J gene TRBJ2-2, with TRBD1 identical over 11 bases. Germline CDR1 LNHDA, CDR2 SQIVND (reference sequence). The CDR3 contains 14 residues. V shed 6 bases, J shed 5 bases, and the junction held 2 bases outside the gene matches. The CDR3 protein is CASRDRGRTGELFF. The DNA of the CDR3 is TGTGCCAGTAGGGACAGGGGGCGAACCGGGGAGCTGTTTTTT. The full variable domain, with the rest looked up from reference TRBV19 and TRBJ2-2, is DGGITQSPKYLFRKEGQNVTLSCEQNLNHDAMYWYRQDPGQGLRLIYYSQIVNDFQKGDIAEGYSVSREKKESFPLTVTSAQKNPTAFYLCASRDRGRTGELFFGEGSRLTVL.